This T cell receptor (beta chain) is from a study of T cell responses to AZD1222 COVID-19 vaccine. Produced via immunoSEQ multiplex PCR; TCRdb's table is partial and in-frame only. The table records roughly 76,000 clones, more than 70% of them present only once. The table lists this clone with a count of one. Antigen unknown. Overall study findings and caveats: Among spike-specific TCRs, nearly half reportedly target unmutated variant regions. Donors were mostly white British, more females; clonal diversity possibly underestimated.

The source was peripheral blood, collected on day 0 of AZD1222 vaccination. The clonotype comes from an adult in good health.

Here the CDR3 DNA reads TGTGCCAGCAGCTTAATCGGGACGGTGCAGGGCTATGGCTACACCTTC. This sequence encodes CASSLIGTVQGYGYTF. This chain connects TRBV7-9 to TRBJ1-2, with a tentative D call TRBD1 (5 bases). This CDR3 is 16 amino acids long. CDR1 is SEHNR, CDR2 FQNEAQ, per germline (reference sequence). Trimming stripped 2 bases from V and 4 bases from J, with 17 bases between.